Presented here are 18 T cell receptor beta chains from one specimen sequenced in a study of blood T cell repertoires in COVID-19. Data came from immunoSEQ multiplex PCR; TCRdb stores just in-frame clones and leaves some out. The sample shows around 300,000 clones, approximately 91% of them seen only once. The sequenced sample consisted of peripheral blood. These receptors were collected from a man between 45 and 60 years old with acute or convalescent COVID-19.

This chain uses TRBV7-3 with TRBJ1-1, with D tentatively TRBD1 (5 bases). The length of the CDR3 is 16 residues. The ends were cut back, 0 bases at V and 3 bases at J, with 14 bases in the middle. In germline, CDR1 is SGHTA, CDR2 FQGTGA. The CDR3 loop is CASSLTPPGGDTEAFF. CDR3 in DNA: TGTGCCAGCAGCTTAACCCCCCCGGGAGGGGACACTGAAGCTTTCTTT.

The chain carries TRBV3-1 (or the pseudogene TRBV3-2) and TRBJ2-5; D gene unclear. CDR3 size: 13 residues. The V end lost 4 bases, the J end lost 4 bases, and 10 bases lay between the germline ends. Germline assignment: CDR1 LGHDT and CDR2 YNNKEL (reference sequence). CDR3 region: CASSPSGRETQYF. CDR3 coding DNA: TGTGCCAGCAGCCCATCCGGTCGAGAGACCCAGTACTTC.

This chain joins TRBV10-2 and TRBJ2-4; D is ambiguous. Germline loops: CDR1 WSHSY, CDR2 SAAADI. The CDR3 is 14 residues long. With 4 bases removed from V and 2 bases from J, the gap between germline ends came to 9 bases. CDR3 sequence reads: CASSAERSKNIQYF. Written as DNA, the CDR3 is TGCGCCAGCAGTGCGGAGAGGTCCAAAAACATTCAGTACTTC.

The rearrangement links TRBV3-1 (or the pseudogene TRBV3-2) to TRBJ2-2; 12 nucleotides line up with TRBD2. The CDR3 extends over 19 amino acids. Germline-derived CDR1 and CDR2 are LGHDT and YNNKEL (reference sequence). Trimming took 1 base from V and 3 from J; bases not matched to a gene: 9. The CDR3 DNA is TGTGCCAGCAGCCAAGTTCCGCTAGCGGGGGGGTCGTACACCGGGGAGCTGTTTTTT. This encodes CASSQVPLAGGSYTGELFF.

This clone was seen once. This rearrangement joins TRBV5-1 to TRBJ2-7, with a tentative D call TRBD2 (6 bases). V lost 3 bases to trimming and J lost 6 bases, with 19 bases between them. This CDR3 region has 15 residues. Germline V gives CDR1 SGHRS, CDR2 YFSETQ. The CDR3 DNA reads as TGCGCCAGCAGCTCCCGCGTCCCGGGGGTTGGCGAGCAGTACTTC. This sequence encodes CASSSRVPGVGEQYF.

The gene calls are TRBV3-1 (or the pseudogene TRBV3-2) and TRBJ2-5; possibly TRBD2 for D (5 bases). With 4 bases removed from V and 4 bases from J, the gap between germline ends came to 7 bases. Germline assignment: CDR1 LGHDT and CDR2 YNNKEL (reference sequence). The CDR3 loop spans 12 amino acids. CDR3 nucleotide sequence: TGTGCCAGCAGCCGGGAGCTAGAGACCCAGTACTTC. Translated: CASSRELETQYF.

The chain couples TRBV24-1 to TRBJ2-7; no definite D call. In germline, CDR1 is KGHDR, CDR2 SFDVKD. V lost 1 base, J lost 0 bases, and 12 bases lay in between. The CDR3 consists of 16 residues. Here the CDR3 DNA reads TGTGCCACCAGTGATTTTTCCCAGGCTTACTCCTACGAGCAGTACTTC. This translates into CATSDFSQAYSYEQYF.

This chain joins TRBV19 and TRBJ1-1; perhaps TRBD1 as D (5 bases). The V gene lost 3 bases and the J gene lost 0 bases, with 14 bases spanning the gap. CDR1 is LNHDA, CDR2 SQIVND, per germline (reference sequence). The CDR3 extends over 16 amino acids. In nucleotides, the CDR3 is TGTGCCAGTAGTATGTTGGGGGGTAATTTGAACACTGAAGCTTTCTTT. It yields the protein CASSMLGGNLNTEAFF.

The chain joins TRBV30 to TRBJ2-2; TRBD1 is a possible D gene (6 bases). Trimming shortened V by 5 bases and J by 5 bases, and 21 bases separated the two germline ends. The germline gives CDR1 GTSNPN, CDR2 SVGIG (reference sequence). The CDR3 sequence is 16 residues long. The CDR3 nucleotides are TGTGCCTGGCACCTCCCCGGACAGAAGAGGACCGGGGAGCTGTTTTTT. It codes for CAWHLPGQKRTGELFF. Combining the CDR3 with reference TRBV30 and TRBJ2-2 gives the whole variable domain SQTIHQWPATLVQPVGSPLSLECTVEGTSNPNLYWYRQAAGRGLQLLFYSVGIGQISSEVPQNLSASRPQDRQFILSSKKLLLSDSGFYLCAWHLPGQKRTGELFFGEGSRLTVL.

This clone was seen just once. This CDR3 reads CASSQKRGASSYEQYF. The CDR3, as DNA: TGCGCCAGCAGCCAGAAGCGGGGGGCGAGCTCCTACGAGCAGTACTTC. The rearrangement links TRBV4-1 to TRBJ2-7; 9 nucleotides match TRBD2. This CDR3 is 16 amino acids long. Trimming at V came to 3 bases and at J to 0 bases, leaving 6 bases not matched to a gene. Germline CDR1 is MGHRA and CDR2 is YSYEKL.

The V call is TRBV5-6, the J call TRBJ2-7; D is unclear. The V and J ends lost 2 bases and 0 bases respectively, with 6 bases between them. This CDR3 has 13 residues. Per the germline V gene, CDR1 is SGHDT and CDR2 is YYEEEE. The DNA for the CDR3 is TGTGCCAGCAGCTTCGGGTTCTCCTACGAGCAGTACTTC. Encoded protein: CASSFGFSYEQYF.

This chain joins TRBV14 and TRBJ1-5; D possibly corresponds to TRBD1 (5 bases). Trimming took off 1 base at V and 5 bases at J, with 12 bases between the two ends. CDR3 length equals 15 residues. Germline CDR1 is SGHDN and CDR2 is FVKESK. CDR3 loop: CASSQGGTGYQPQHF. CDR3 DNA: TGTGCCAGCAGCCAAGGAGGAACAGGCTATCAGCCCCAGCATTTT.

The count of this clone is one. The chain employs TRBV6-1 and TRBJ2-3; 11 nucleotides agree with TRBD2. The CDR3 is 16 residues long. From germline, CDR1 is MNHNS and CDR2 SASEGT. The V and J ends lost 4 bases and 1 base, in that order; junction bases with no gene match: 4. Written as DNA, the CDR3 is TGTGCCAGCAGTGGGCCGACTAGCGGGGGCACAGATACGCAGTATTTT. It is translated as CASSGPTSGGTDTQYF.

The rearrangement links TRBV11-2 to TRBJ2-2, with 10 bases lining up with TRBD1. V gave up 1 base and J gave up 4 bases; unmatched junction bases: 12. Germline V gene sequence: CDR1 SGHAT, CDR2 FQNNGV. This CDR3 is built from 19 residues. This chain's CDR3 is CASSLVGGQGDGGTGELFF. CDR3 DNA sequence: TGTGCCAGCAGCTTAGTTGGTGGACAGGGGGACGGTGGCACCGGGGAGCTGTTTTTT.

The rearrangement joins TRBV10-3 to TRBJ1-2; D unclear. The germline V gene encodes CDR1 ENHRY and CDR2 SYGVKD. This CDR3 has 14 residues. The V gene lost 4 bases and the J gene lost 4 bases, with 13 bases spanning the gap. The CDR3 sequence: CAISAGGLGYGYTF. CDR3 DNA: TGTGCCATCAGTGCGGGAGGCCTCGGCTATGGCTACACCTTC.

The chain has TRBV30 and TRBJ1-4; perhaps TRBD1 as D (6 bases). This CDR3 has 13 residues. V lost 1 base and J 6 bases, leaving 9 bases between the germline ends. Germline V lookup: CDR1 GTSNPN, CDR2 SVGIG (reference sequence). CDR3 residues: CAWSGGLDEKLFF. CDR3 coding DNA: TGTGCCTGGAGTGGGGGGCTAGATGAAAAACTGTTTTTT.

The chain carries TRBV7-9 and TRBJ2-1, with D possibly matching TRBD2 (5 bases). Looked up from germline, CDR1 is SEHNR and CDR2 is FQNEAQ (reference sequence). CDR3 length: 14 residues. V was shortened by 1 base and J by 6 bases, with 10 bases between the two germline ends. The CDR3 loop is CASSLELESNEQFF. The CDR3 DNA sequence: TGTGCCAGCAGCTTAGAACTAGAGTCCAATGAGCAGTTCTTC.

The gene calls are TRBV7-9 and TRBJ2-3, with 7 nucleotides matching TRBD1. Looked up from germline, CDR1 is SEHNR and CDR2 is FQNEAQ (reference sequence). CDR3 length: 15 amino acids. The V and J ends lost 2 bases and 2 bases, in that order; junction bases with no gene match: 4. The CDR3 protein is CASSLSQGTTDTQYF. Written as DNA, the CDR3 is TGTGCCAGCAGCTTATCACAGGGGACCACAGATACGCAGTATTTT.